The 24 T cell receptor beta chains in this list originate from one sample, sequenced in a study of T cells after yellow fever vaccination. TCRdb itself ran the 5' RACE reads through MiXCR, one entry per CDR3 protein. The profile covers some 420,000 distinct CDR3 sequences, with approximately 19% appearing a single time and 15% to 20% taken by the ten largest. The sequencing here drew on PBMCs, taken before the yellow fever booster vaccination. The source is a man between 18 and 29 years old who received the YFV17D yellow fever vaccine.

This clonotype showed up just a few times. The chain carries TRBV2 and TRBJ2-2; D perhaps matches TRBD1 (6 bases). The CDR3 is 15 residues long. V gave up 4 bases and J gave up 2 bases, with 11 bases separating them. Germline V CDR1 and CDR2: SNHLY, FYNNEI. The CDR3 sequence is CASSVDRINTGELFF. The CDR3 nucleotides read TGTGCCAGCAGTGTGGACAGAATCAACACCGGGGAGCTGTTTTTT.

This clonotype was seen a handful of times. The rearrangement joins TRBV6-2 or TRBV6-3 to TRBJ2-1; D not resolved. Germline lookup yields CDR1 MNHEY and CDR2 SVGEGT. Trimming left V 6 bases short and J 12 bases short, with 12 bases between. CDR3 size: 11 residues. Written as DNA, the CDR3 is TGTGCCAGCAGCTACGAGCGATGGCAGTTCTTC. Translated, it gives CASSYERWQFF.

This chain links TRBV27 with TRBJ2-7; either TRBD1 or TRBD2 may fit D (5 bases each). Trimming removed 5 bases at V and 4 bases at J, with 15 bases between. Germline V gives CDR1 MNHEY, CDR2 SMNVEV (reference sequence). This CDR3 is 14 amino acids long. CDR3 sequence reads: CASSARDGRYEQYV. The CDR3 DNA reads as TGTGCCAGCAGTGCCCGGGACGGGCGATACGAGCAGTACGTC.

CDR3 DNA: TGTGCCATCAGCGAACAGGGGAGAGGCGAGCAGTACGTC. Its translation is CAISEQGRGEQYV. This rearrangement joins TRBV10-3 to TRBJ2-7; 7 bases are shared with TRBD1. The V segment lost 6 bases and the J segment 6 bases; nucleotides outside the gene matches: 8. Looked up from germline, CDR1 is ENHRY and CDR2 is SYGVKD. This CDR3 is built from 13 residues.

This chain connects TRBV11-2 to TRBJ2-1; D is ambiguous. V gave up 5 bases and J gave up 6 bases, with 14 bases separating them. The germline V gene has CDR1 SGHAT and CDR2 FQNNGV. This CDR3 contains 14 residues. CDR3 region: CASSLGLLRNEQFF. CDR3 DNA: TGTGCCAGCAGCCTCGGGTTATTGCGCAATGAGCAGTTCTTC. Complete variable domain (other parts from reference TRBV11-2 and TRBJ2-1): EAGVAQSPRYKIIEKRQSVAFWCNPISGHATLYWYQQILGQGPKLLIQFQNNGVVDDSQLPKDRFSAERLKGVDSTLKIQPAKLEDSAVYLCASSLGLLRNEQFFGPGTRLTVL.

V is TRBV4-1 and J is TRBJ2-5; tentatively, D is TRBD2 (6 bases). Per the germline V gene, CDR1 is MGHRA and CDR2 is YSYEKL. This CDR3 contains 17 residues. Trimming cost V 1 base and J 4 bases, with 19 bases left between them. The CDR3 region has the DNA TGCGCCAGCAGCCAAGTTACCTACAGCAGGCGGGGAGAGACCCAGTACTTC. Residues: CASSQVTYSRRGETQYF.

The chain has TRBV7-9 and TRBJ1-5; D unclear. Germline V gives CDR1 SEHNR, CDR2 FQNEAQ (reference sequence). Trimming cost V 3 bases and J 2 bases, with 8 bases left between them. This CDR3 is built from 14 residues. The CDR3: CASSFPEGNQPQHF. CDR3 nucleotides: TGTGCCAGCAGCTTCCCAGAGGGCAATCAGCCCCAGCATTTT.

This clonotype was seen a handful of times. The CDR3 is CASSLALYEQYV. CDR3 in DNA: TGCGCCAGCAGCTTGGCCTTGTACGAGCAGTACGTC. The gene calls are TRBV5-1 and TRBJ2-7; D remains ambiguous. Trimming removed 0 bases at V and 4 bases at J, with 5 bases between. There are 12 residues in the CDR3. In germline, CDR1 is SGHRS, CDR2 YFSETQ.

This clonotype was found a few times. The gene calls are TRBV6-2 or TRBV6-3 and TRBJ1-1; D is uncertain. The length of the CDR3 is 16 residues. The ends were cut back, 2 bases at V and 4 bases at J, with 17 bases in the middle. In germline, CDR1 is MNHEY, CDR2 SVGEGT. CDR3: CASSYGWGTLSTEAFF. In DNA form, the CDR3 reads TGTGCCAGCAGTTACGGTTGGGGAACCCTGAGCACTGAAGCTTTCTTT.

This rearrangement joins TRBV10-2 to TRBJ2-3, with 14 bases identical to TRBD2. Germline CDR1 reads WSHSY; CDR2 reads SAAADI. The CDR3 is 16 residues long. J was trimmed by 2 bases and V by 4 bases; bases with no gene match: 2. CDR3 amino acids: CASSVGLAGVTDTQYF. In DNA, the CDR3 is TGCGCCAGCAGTGTGGGACTAGCGGGGGTCACAGATACGCAGTATTTT.

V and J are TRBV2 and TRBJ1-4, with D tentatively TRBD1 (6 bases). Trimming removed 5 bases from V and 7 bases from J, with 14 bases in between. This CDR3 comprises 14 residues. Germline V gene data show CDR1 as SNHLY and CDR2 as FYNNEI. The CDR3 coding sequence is TGTGCCAGCAGTCCCGGGACATCGGGTGAAAAACTGTTTTTT. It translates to CASSPGTSGEKLFF.

The CDR3 nucleotides are TGTGCCAGCTCTCTCTGGAGCGGGGGGTACCAAGAGACCCAGTACTTC. Translating gives CASSLWSGGYQETQYF. The genes are TRBV18 and TRBJ2-5; 9 nucleotides agree with TRBD2. This CDR3 has 16 residues. Trimming cost V 6 bases and J 0 bases; bases outside gene matches: 8. Germline lookup yields CDR1 KGHSH and CDR2 LQKENI.

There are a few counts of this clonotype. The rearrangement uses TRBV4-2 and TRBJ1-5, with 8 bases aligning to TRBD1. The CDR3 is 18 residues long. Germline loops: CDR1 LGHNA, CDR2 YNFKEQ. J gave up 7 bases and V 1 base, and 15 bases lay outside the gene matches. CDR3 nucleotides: TGTGCCAGCAGCCAAGGGACAGGGCTCGCCCGGGTGGGACAGCCCCAGCATTTT. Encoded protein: CASSQGTGLARVGQPQHF.

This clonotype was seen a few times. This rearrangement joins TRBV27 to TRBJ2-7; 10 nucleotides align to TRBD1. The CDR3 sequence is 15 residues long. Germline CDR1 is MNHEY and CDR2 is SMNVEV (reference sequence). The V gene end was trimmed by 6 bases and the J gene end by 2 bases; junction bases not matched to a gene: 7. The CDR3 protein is CASRRSGQGAYEQYV. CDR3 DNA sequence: TGTGCCAGCAGACGATCCGGACAGGGGGCCTACGAGCAGTACGTC.

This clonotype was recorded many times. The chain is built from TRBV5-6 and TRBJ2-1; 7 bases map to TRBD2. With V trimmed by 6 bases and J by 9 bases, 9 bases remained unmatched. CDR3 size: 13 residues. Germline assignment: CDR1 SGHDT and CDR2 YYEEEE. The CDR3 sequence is CASNLVGGSEQFF. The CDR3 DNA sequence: TGTGCCAGCAACCTCGTGGGGGGGAGTGAGCAGTTCTTC.

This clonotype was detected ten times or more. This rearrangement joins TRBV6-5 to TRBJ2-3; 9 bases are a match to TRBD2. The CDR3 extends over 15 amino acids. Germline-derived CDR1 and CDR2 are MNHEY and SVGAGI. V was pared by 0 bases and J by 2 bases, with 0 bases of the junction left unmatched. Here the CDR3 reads CASSYSGLATDTQYF. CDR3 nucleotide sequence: TGTGCCAGCAGTTACTCGGGACTAGCCACAGATACGCAGTATTTT.

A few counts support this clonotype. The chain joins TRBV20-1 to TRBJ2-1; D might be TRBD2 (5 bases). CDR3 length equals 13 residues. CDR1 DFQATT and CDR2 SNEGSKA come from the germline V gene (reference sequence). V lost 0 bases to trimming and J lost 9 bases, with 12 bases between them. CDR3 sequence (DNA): TGCAGTGCTAGAGATAGGAAGGCGGGTGAGCAGTTCTTC. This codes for CSARDRKAGEQFF.

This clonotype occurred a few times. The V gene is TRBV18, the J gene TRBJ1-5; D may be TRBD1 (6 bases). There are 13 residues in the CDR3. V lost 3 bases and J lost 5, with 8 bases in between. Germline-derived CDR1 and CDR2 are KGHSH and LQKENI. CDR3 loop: CASSPPGDQPQHF. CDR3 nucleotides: TGTGCCAGCTCACCGCCAGGGGATCAGCCCCAGCATTTT.

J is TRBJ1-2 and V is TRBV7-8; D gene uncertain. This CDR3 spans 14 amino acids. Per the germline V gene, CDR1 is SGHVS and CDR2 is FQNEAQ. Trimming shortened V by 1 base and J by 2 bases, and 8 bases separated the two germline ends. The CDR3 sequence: CASSLGRRNYGYTF. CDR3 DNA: TGTGCCAGCAGCTTAGGTCGTAGGAACTATGGCTACACCTTC.

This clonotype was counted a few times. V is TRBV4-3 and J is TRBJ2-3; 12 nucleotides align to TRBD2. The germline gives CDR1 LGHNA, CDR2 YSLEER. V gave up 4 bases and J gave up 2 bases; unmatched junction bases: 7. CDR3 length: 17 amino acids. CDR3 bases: TGCGCCAGCAGCCGCGAACTAGCGGGGGGTAACACAGATACGCAGTATTTT. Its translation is CASSRELAGGNTDTQYF.

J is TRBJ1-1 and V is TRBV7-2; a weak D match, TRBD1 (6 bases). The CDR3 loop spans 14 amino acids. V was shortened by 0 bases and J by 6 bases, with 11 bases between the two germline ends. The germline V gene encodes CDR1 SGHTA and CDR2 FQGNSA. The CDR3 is CASSLAPGAAEAFF. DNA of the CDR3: TGTGCCAGCAGCTTAGCCCCAGGGGCCGCTGAAGCTTTCTTT.

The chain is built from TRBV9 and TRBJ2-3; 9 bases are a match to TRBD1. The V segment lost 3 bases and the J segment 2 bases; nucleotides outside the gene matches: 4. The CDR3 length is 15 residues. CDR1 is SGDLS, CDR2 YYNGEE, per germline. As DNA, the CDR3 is TGTGCCAGCAGCGCCGGGACAGGGACCACAGATACGCAGTATTTT. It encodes CASSAGTGTTDTQYF.

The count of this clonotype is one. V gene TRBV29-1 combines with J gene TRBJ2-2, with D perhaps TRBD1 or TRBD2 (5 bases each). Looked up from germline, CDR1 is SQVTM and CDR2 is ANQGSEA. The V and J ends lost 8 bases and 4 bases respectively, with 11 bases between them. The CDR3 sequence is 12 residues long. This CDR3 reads CSLTGPTGELFF. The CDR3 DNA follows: TGCAGCCTGACGGGGCCCACCGGGGAGCTGTTTTTT.

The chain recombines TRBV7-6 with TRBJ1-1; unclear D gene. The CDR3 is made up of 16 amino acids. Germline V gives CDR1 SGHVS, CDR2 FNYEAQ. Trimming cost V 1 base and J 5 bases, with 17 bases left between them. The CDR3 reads CASSLGGYRPGTEAFF. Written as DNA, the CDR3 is TGTGCCAGCAGCTTAGGAGGGTACAGACCGGGTACTGAAGCTTTCTTT.